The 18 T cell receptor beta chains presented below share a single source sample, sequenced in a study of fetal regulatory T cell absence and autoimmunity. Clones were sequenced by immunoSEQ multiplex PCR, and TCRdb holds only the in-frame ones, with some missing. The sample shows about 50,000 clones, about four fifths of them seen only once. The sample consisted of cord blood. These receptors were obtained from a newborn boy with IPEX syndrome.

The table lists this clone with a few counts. CDR3 DNA sequence: TGCGCCAGCAGCGAGAGGGACAGTCGTTCCCCCTACGAGCAGTACTTC. Its protein product is CASSERDSRSPYEQYF. This chain connects TRBV5-1 to TRBJ2-7; 7 bases match TRBD1. This CDR3 comprises 16 residues. With V trimmed by 4 bases and J by 2 bases, 12 bases remained unmatched. The germline V gene has CDR1 SGHRS and CDR2 YFSETQ.

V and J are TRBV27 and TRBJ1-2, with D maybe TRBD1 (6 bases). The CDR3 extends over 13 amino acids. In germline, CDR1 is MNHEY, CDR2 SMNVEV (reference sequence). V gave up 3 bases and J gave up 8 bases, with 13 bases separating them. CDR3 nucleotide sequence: TGTGCCAGCAGTTTCACGGGGGCAGGGGGCTACACCTTC. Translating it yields CASSFTGAGGYTF.

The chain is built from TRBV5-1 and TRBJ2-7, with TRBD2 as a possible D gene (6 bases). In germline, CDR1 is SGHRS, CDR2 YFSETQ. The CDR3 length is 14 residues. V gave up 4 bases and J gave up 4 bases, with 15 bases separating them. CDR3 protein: CASSPLTRSYEQYF. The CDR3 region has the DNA TGCGCCAGCAGCCCACTGACTAGGTCTTACGAGCAGTACTTC. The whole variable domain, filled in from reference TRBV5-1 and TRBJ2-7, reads KAGVTQTPRYLIKTRGQQVTLSCSPISGHRSVSWYQQTPGQGLQFLFEYFSETQRNKGNFPGRFSGRQFSNSRSEMNVSTLELGDSALYLCASSPLTRSYEQYFGPGTRLTVT.

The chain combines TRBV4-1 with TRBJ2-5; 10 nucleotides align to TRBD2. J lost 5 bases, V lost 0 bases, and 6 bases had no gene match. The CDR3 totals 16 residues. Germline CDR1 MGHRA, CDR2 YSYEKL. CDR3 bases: TGCGCCAGCAGCCAAGACCGAGCGGGAGGGTTCGAGACCCAGTACTTC. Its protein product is CASSQDRAGGFETQYF.

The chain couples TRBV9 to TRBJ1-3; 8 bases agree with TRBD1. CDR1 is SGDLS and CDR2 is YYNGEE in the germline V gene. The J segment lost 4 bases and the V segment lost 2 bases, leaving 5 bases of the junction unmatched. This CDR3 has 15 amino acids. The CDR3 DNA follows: TGTGCCAGCAGCGTGGACCAGGGGGCGGGAAACACCATATATTTT. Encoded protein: CASSVDQGAGNTIYF.

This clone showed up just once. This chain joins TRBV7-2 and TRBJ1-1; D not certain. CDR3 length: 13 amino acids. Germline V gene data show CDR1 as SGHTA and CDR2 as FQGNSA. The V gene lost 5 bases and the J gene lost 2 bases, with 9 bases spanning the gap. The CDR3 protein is CASSLRLNTEAFF. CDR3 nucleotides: TGTGCCAGCAGCCTTCGGTTAAACACTGAAGCTTTCTTT.

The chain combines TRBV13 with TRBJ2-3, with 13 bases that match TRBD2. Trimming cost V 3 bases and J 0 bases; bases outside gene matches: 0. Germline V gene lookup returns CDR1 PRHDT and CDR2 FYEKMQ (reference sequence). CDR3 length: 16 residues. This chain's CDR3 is CASSLGLAGSTDTQYF. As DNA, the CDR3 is TGTGCCAGCAGCTTGGGACTAGCGGGGAGCACAGATACGCAGTATTTT.

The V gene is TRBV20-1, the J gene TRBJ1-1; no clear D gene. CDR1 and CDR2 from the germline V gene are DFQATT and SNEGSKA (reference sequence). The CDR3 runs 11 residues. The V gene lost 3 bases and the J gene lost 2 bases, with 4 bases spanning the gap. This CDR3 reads CSARDNTEAFF. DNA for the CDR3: TGCAGTGCTAGGGACAACACTGAAGCTTTCTTT.

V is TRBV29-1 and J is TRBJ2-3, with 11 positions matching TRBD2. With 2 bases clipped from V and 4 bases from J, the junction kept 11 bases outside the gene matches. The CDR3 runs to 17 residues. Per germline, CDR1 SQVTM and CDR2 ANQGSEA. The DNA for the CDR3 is TGCAGCGTTGAATCTCCTCTGACTAGCGGGGTGTCAGATACGCAGTATTTT. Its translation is CSVESPLTSGVSDTQYF.

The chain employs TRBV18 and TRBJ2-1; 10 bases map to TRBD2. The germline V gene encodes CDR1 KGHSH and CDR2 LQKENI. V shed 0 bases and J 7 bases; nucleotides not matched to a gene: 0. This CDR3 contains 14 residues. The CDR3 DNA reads TGTGCCAGCTCACCACCTAGCGGGGGGAATGAGCAGTTCTTC. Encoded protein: CASSPPSGGNEQFF.

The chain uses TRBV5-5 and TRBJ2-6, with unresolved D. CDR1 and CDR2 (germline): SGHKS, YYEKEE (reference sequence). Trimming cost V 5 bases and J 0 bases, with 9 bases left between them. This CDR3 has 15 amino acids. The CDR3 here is CASRDRSSGANVLTF. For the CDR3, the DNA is TGTGCCAGCAGAGACCGGAGCTCTGGGGCCAACGTCCTGACTTTC. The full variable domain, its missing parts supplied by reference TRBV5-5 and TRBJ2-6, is DAGVTQSPTHLIKTRGQQVTLRCSPISGHKSVSWYQQVLGQGPQFIFQYYEKEERGRGNFPDRFSARQFPNYSSELNVNALLLGDSALYLCASRDRSSGANVLTFGAGSRLTVL.

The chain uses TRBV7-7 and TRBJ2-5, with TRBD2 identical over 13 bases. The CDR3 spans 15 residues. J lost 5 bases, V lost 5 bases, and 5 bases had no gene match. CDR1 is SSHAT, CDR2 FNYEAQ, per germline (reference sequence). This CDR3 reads CASSPTSGRAETQYF. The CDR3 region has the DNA TGTGCCAGCAGCCCCACTAGCGGGAGGGCCGAGACCCAGTACTTC.

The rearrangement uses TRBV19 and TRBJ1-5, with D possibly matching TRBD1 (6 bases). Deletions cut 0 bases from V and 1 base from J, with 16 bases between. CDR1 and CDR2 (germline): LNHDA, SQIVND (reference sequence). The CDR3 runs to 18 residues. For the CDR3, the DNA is TGTGCCAGTAGTATAGATCGGCGGGGGCGAAAGAGCAATCAGCCCCAGCATTTT. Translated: CASSIDRRGRKSNQPQHF.

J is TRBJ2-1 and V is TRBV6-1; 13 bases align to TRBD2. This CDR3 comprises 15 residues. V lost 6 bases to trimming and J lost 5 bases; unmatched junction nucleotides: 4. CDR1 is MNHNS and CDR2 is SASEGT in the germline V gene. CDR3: CASSGLAGANNEQFF. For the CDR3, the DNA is TGTGCCAGCAGCGGACTAGCGGGGGCTAACAATGAGCAGTTCTTC.

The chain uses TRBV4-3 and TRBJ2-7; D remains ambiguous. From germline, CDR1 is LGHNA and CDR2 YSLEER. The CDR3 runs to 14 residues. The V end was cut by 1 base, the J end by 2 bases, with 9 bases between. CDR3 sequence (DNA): TGCGCCAGCAGCCAAGGGACGGCTGCCTACGAGCAGTACTTC. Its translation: CASSQGTAAYEQYF.

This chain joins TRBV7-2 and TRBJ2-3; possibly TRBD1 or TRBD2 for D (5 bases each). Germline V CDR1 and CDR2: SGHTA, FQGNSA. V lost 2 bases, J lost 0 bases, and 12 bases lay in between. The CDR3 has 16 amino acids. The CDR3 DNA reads TGTGCCAGCAGCTTAAGAGGGGTAGCCAGCACAGATACGCAGTATTTT. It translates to CASSLRGVASTDTQYF.

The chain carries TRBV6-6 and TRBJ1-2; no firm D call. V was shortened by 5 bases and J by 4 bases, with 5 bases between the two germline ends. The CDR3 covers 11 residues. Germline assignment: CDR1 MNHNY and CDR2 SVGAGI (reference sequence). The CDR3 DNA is TGTGCCAGCAGTCGCCCCTATGGCTACACCTTC. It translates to CASSRPYGYTF.

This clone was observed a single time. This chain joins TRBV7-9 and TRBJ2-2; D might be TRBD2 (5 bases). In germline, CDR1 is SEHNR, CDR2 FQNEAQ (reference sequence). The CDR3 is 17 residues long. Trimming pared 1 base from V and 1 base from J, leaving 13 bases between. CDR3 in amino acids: CASSLGIVGVNTGELFF. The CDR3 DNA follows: TGTGCCAGCAGCTTAGGGATTGTCGGGGTGAACACCGGGGAGCTGTTTTTT.